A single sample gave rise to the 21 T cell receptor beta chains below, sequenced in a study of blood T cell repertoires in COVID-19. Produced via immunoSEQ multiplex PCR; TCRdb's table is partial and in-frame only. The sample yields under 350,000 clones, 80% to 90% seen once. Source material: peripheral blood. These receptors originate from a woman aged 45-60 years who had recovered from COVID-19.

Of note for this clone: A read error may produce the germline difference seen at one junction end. DNA for the CDR3: TGTGCCAGCAGTTTAGCAGGGGCCCCTGAAGCTTTCTTT. Amino acids: CASSLAGAPEAFF. The chain carries TRBV11-2 and TRBJ1-1, with D maybe TRBD1 (6 bases). Per the germline V gene, CDR1 is SGHAT and CDR2 is FQNNGV. The CDR3 totals 13 residues.

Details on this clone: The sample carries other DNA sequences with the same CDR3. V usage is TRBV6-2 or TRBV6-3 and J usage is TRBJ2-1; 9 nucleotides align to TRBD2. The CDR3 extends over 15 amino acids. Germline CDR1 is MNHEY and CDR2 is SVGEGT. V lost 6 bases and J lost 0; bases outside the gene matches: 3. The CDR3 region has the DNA TGTGCCAGCAGCTTTAGCGGGAGCTCCTACAATGAGCAGTTCTTC. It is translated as CASSFSGSSYNEQFF.

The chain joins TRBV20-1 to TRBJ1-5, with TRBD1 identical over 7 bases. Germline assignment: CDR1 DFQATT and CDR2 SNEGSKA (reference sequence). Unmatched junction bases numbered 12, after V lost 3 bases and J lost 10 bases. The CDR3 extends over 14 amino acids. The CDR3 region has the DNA TGCAGTGCTAGTGTGGACAGGTTAGAGGGTCCCCAGCATTTT. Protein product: CSASVDRLEGPQHF.

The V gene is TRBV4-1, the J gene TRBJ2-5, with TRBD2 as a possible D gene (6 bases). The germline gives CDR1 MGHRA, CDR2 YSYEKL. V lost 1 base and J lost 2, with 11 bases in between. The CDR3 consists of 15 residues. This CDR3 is CASSQVGGVQETQYF. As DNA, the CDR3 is TGCGCCAGCAGCCAAGTAGGCGGGGTTCAAGAGACCCAGTACTTC.

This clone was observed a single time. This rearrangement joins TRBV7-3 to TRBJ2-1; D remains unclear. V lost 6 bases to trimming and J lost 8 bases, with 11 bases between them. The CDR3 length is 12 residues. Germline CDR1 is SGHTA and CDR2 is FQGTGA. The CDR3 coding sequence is TGTGCCAGCAGTTTCTACGGTGATGAGCAGTTCTTC. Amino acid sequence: CASSFYGDEQFF.

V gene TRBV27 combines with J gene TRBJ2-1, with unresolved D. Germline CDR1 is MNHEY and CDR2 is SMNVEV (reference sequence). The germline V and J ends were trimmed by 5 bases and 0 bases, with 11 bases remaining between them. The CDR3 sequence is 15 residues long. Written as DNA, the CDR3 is TGTGCCAGCAGTCCGCAGTTAAGCTCCTACAATGAGCAGTTCTTC. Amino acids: CASSPQLSSYNEQFF.

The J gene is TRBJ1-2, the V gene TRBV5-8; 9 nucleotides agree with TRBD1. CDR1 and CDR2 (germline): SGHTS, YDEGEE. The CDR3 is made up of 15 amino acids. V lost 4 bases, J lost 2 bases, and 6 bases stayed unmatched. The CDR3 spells CASSPPTGGNYGYTF. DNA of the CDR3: TGTGCCAGCAGCCCGCCGACAGGGGGAAACTATGGCTACACCTTC.

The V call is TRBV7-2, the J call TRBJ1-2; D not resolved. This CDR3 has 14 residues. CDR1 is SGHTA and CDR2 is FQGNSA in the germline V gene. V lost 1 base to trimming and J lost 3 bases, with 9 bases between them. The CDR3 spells CASSLDWQYYGYTF. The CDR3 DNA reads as TGTGCCAGCAGCTTAGATTGGCAGTACTATGGCTACACCTTC.

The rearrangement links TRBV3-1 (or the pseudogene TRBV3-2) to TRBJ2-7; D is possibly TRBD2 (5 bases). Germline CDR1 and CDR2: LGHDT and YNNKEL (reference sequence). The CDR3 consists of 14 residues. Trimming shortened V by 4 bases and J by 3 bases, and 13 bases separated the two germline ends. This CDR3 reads CASSRTGISYEQYF. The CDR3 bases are TGTGCCAGCAGCCGTACCGGGATAAGCTACGAGCAGTACTTC.

CDR3 DNA: TGCGCCAGCAGTGAGACGTCCGGGAACGAGCAGTACTTC. Its protein is CASSETSGNEQYF. The chain couples TRBV10-2 to TRBJ2-7; TRBD2 might be the D (5 bases). CDR1 is WSHSY and CDR2 is SAAADI in the germline V gene. The V end was cut by 2 bases, the J end by 5 bases, with 10 bases between. The CDR3 is 13 residues long.

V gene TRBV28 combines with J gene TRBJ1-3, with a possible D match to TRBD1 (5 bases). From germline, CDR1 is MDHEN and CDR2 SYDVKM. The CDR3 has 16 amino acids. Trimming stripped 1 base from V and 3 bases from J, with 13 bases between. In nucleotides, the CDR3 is TGTGCCAGCAGTTTATCTACGGGGGTAATTGGAAACACCATATATTTT. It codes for CASSLSTGVIGNTIYF.

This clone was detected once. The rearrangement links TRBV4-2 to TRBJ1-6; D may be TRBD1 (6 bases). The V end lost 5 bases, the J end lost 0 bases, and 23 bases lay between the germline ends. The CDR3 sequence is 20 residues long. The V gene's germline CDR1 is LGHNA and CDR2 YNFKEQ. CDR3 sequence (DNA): TGTGCCAGCAGCTCACGGGGGGGGGCAGGGCACAGCTCCTATAATTCACCCCTCCACTTT. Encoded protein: CASSSRGGAGHSSYNSPLHF.

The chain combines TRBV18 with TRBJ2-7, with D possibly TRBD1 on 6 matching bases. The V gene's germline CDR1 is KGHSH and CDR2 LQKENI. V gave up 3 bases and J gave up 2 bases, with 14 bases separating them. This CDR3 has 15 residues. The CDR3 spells CASSPRRDTTYEQYF. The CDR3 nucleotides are TGTGCCAGCTCACCCCGTCGGGACACCACCTACGAGCAGTACTTC.

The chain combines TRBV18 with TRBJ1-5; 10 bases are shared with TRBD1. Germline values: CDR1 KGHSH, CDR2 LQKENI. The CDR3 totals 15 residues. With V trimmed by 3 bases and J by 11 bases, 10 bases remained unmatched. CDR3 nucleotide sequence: TGTGCCAGCTCACCGAGACAGGGGGCGTATATCACCCAGCATTTT. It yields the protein CASSPRQGAYITQHF.

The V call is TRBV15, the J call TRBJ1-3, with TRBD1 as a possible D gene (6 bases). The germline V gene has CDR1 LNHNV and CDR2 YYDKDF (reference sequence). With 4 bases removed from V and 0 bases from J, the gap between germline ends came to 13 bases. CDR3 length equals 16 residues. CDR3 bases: TGTGCCACCAGCAAACGAGGGACAAACTCTGGAAACACCATATATTTT. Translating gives CATSKRGTNSGNTIYF.

The CDR3 coding sequence is TGTGCCAGCAGTAATCGCGGACAGGGCTTGGGAGTTGGAAAACTGTTTTTT. Translating it yields CASSNRGQGLGVGKLFF. The J gene is TRBJ1-4, the V gene TRBV2, with 8 nucleotides matching TRBD1. Germline CDR1 SNHLY, CDR2 FYNNEI. The CDR3 contains 17 residues. Trimming took 5 bases from V and 10 from J; bases not matched to a gene: 18.

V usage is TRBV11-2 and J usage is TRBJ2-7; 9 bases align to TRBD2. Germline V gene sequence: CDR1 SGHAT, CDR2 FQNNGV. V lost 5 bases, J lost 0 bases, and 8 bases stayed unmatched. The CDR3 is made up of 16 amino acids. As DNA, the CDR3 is TGTGCCAGCAGCCCATGGGGCGGGAGGGGCTCCTACGAGCAGTACTTC. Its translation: CASSPWGGRGSYEQYF.

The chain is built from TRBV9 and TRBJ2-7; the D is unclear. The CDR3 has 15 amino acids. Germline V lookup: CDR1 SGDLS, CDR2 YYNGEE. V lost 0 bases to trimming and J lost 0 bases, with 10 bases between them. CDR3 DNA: TGTGCCAGCAGCGTAGGAAGCGTCGGCTCCTACGAGCAGTACTTC. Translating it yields CASSVGSVGSYEQYF.

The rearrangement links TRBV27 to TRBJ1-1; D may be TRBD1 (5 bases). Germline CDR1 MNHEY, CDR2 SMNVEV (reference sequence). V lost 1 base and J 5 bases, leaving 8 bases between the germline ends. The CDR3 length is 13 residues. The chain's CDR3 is CASSLWAGTEAFF. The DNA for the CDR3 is TGTGCCAGCAGTTTATGGGCAGGGACTGAAGCTTTCTTT.

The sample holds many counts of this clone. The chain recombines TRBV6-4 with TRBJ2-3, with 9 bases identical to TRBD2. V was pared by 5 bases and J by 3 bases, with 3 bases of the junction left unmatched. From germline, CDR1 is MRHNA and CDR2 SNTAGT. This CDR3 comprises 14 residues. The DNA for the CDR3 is TGTGCCAGCAGTTTAGCGGGGGAGACAGATACGCAGTATTTT. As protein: CASSLAGETDTQYF.

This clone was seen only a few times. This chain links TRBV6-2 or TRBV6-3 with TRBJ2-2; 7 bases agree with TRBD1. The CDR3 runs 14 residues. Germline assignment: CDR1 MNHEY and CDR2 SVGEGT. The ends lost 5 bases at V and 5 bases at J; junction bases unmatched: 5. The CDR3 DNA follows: TGTGCCAGCAGTAACAGGGGAAGGACCGGGGAGCTGTTTTTT. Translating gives CASSNRGRTGELFF.